What follows are 6 T cell receptor beta chains derived from one specimen sequenced in a study of identical twins. One entry per CDR3 protein, called by TCRdb with MiXCR from the 5' RACE reads. The table shows 200,000 to 300,000 distinct CDR3 sequences, with approximately 7.8% occurring only once. This same sample was also part of a study on yellow fever vaccine responses in identical twins.

The sequenced sample consisted of CD8+ T cells sorted from blood. These receptor sequences come from a woman aged 18-29 years in good health.

This clonotype was observed at least ten times. The genes are TRBV2 and TRBJ1-1; D not resolved. The CDR3 contains 11 residues. Deletions cut 8 bases from V and 2 bases from J, with 6 bases between. From germline, CDR1 is SNHLY and CDR2 FYNNEI. The CDR3 here is CASPSNTEAFF. CDR3 DNA: TGTGCCAGCCCTTCCAACACTGAAGCTTTCTTT.

This clonotype was seen a few times. V usage is TRBV5-1 and J usage is TRBJ2-1, with 7 positions matching TRBD2. The CDR3 loop spans 17 amino acids. Germline values: CDR1 SGHRS, CDR2 YFSETQ. With 6 bases clipped from V and 8 bases from J, the junction kept 20 bases outside the gene matches. The CDR3 nucleotides are TGCGCCAGCACTGACCGGGACCTGGTGCGGGAGTCCGATGAGCAGTTCTTC. As protein: CASTDRDLVRESDEQFF.

This clonotype was counted ten times or more. This chain joins TRBV29-1 and TRBJ1-1; D is undetermined. The CDR3 consists of 13 residues. In germline, CDR1 is SQVTM, CDR2 ANQGSEA. V shed 6 bases and J shed 1 base, with 12 bases lying between them. CDR3 DNA: TGCAGCGTCCCGGAGGGTCAGAACACTGAAGCTTTCTTT. As protein: CSVPEGQNTEAFF.

This clonotype was detected a few times. The chain employs TRBV7-6 and TRBJ2-3; 7 bases match TRBD2. Germline CDR1 SGHVS, CDR2 FNYEAQ. The CDR3 sequence is 19 residues long. V dropped 4 bases and J dropped 0; count of bases not matched to a gene: 16. The CDR3 sequence is CASSSTESGLVSSTDTQYF. For the CDR3, the DNA is TGTGCCAGCAGCTCGACTGAATCCGGACTAGTCTCTAGCACAGATACGCAGTATTTT.

J is TRBJ2-6 and V is TRBV11-2; weak D call: TRBD2 (5 bases). This CDR3 comprises 21 residues. V lost 3 bases and J lost 4, with 28 bases in between. CDR1 SGHAT and CDR2 FQNNGV come from the germline V gene. The CDR3, as DNA: TGTGCCAGCAGCTTTAGGCGTTCGTCCGTAGTCCCGGGGATCGGGGCCAACGTCCTGACTTTC. As protein: CASSFRRSSVVPGIGANVLTF.

The chain couples TRBV28 to TRBJ2-5, with 9 bases identical to TRBD2. The CDR3 loop spans 16 amino acids. CDR1 is MDHEN, CDR2 SYDVKM, per germline. Germline trimming cut 6 bases from V and 0 bases from J; bases unmatched to any gene: 8. The chain's CDR3 is CASSTLAGPYQETQYF. CDR3 bases: TGTGCCAGCAGCACCCTAGCGGGGCCGTACCAAGAGACCCAGTACTTC.